The 27 T cell receptor beta chains below come from one sample, sequenced in a study of patients and donors after allogeneic stem cell transplantation (dated by TCRdb to the early 2020s). Receptors were amplified or captured by RT-PCR. The run used a NextSeq 550. Through fastp at Q25 and MiXCR, TCRdb rebuilt clones from the public reads, retaining in-frame beta chains. Rows are unified per CDR3 protein, each entry keeping the most common DNA and genes. Within this sample are about 960,000 distinct CDR3 sequences, with under 20% of them counted one time only. The top ten constitute 5% to 7.5% of the sample. The sequenced sample consisted of blood, either unsorted or a sorted T cell fraction (not recorded which). Every receptor here comes from a human donor who was either an allogeneic HSCT recipient or a stem cell or donor lymphocyte infusion donor (not recorded which). It is not recorded whose cells these are; they may come from a transplant donor.

The chain couples TRBV14 to TRBJ2-2; D possibly corresponds to TRBD1 (5 bases). Per germline, CDR1 SGHDN and CDR2 FVKESK. V lost 4 bases and J 2 bases, leaving 20 bases between the germline ends. The CDR3 totals 18 residues. The CDR3 DNA sequence: TGTGCCAGCAGCCCCCACAGGATTATACTAACTAACACCGGGGAGCTGTTTTTT. Its translation: CASSPHRIILTNTGELFF.

The chain uses TRBV7-9 and TRBJ2-3; D gene uncertain. In germline, CDR1 is SEHNR, CDR2 FQNEAQ (reference sequence). V was pared by 7 bases and J by 10 bases, with 15 bases between. The CDR3 has 12 residues. CDR3 sequence reads: CASIETDEAQYF. The CDR3 DNA reads as TGTGCCAGCATCGAGACGGACGAGGCGCAGTATTTT.

This clonotype was recorded a few times. The chain is built from TRBV28 and TRBJ2-2; weak D call: TRBD1 (5 bases). Germline V lookup: CDR1 MDHEN, CDR2 SYDVKM. This CDR3 has 16 amino acids. V was cut by 7 bases and J by 4 bases, with 19 bases left in between. CDR3 loop: CASTGQDRQVTGELFF. CDR3 DNA sequence: TGTGCCAGCACTGGACAAGACCGTCAAGTCACCGGGGAGCTGTTTTTT.

This clonotype has just a few counts. The J gene is TRBJ2-2, the V gene TRBV12-3 or TRBV12-4; the match to TRBD2 covers 7 bases. This CDR3 has 14 residues. V trimming: 8 bases; J trimming: 0 bases; junction bases outside the gene matches: 3. CDR3 residues: CASQSGANTGELFF. In DNA form, the CDR3 reads TGTGCCAGCCAAAGCGGGGCGAACACCGGGGAGCTGTTTTTT.

This sequence joins TRBV30 and TRBJ1-3; the D is unclear. Trimming removed 3 bases at V and 4 bases at J, with 7 bases between. This CDR3 contains 12 residues. CDR1 and CDR2 (germline): GTSNPN, SVGIG (reference sequence). In nucleotides, the CDR3 is TGTGCCTGGAGCCGGAAGGGAAACACCATATATTTT. This translates into CAWSRKGNTIYF.

This clonotype has just a few counts. The rearrangement uses TRBV7-9 and TRBJ1-2; D is unclear. The germline CDR1 and CDR2 sequences are SEHNR and FQNEAQ (reference sequence). V gave up 5 bases and J gave up 0 bases, with 13 bases separating them. The CDR3 length is 15 residues. The CDR3 DNA follows: TGTGCCAGCAGCCGATCAGGAGTTGCTAACTATGGCTACACCTTC. It specifies CASSRSGVANYGYTF.

This chain joins TRBV4-2 and TRBJ2-3; 8 nucleotides line up with TRBD2. The CDR3 extends over 16 amino acids. J was trimmed by 0 bases and V by 1 base; bases with no gene match: 3. Looked up from germline, CDR1 is LGHNA and CDR2 is YNFKEQ. This CDR3 is CASSQVTGGSTDTQYF. CDR3 nucleotides: TGTGCCAGCAGCCAAGTGACGGGAGGGAGCACAGATACGCAGTATTTT.

This chain uses TRBV5-1 with TRBJ2-5; 8 nucleotides align to TRBD2. Germline trimming cut 4 bases from V and 3 bases from J; bases unmatched to any gene: 8. CDR3 size: 15 residues. Germline V gene sequence: CDR1 SGHRS, CDR2 YFSETQ. The CDR3 region is CASSSRGGPEETQYF. CDR3 sequence (DNA): TGCGCCAGCAGCAGTCGGGGGGGCCCCGAAGAGACCCAGTACTTC.

This clonotype was found many times. This rearrangement joins TRBV20-1 to TRBJ2-5, with TRBD2 as a possible D gene (5 bases). Trimming cost V 0 bases and J 0 bases, with 8 bases left between them. The CDR3 spans 14 residues. The germline gives CDR1 DFQATT, CDR2 SNEGSKA (reference sequence). The CDR3 protein is CSARDRLHQETQYF. For the CDR3, the DNA is TGCAGTGCTAGAGATAGACTACACCAAGAGACCCAGTACTTC.

V usage is TRBV12-3 or TRBV12-4 and J usage is TRBJ2-6; D call uncertain. V gave up 6 bases and J gave up 0 bases, with 18 bases separating them. The CDR3 extends over 18 amino acids. CDR3 nucleotides: TGTGCCAGCAGATCCTACGTAGGCGGCCACTCTGGGGCCAACGTCCTGACTTTC. It translates to CASRSYVGGHSGANVLTF.

This clonotype was recorded a few times. The V and J genes are TRBV28 and TRBJ1-4; unclear D gene. The germline gives CDR1 MDHEN, CDR2 SYDVKM. This CDR3 comprises 14 residues. V was cut by 7 bases and J by 0 bases, with 9 bases left in between. The chain's CDR3 is CASKAATTNEKLFF. The CDR3 DNA reads TGTGCCAGCAAGGCGGCTACAACTAATGAAAAACTGTTTTTT.

J is TRBJ1-2 and V is TRBV11-3, with 8 positions matching TRBD1. The CDR3 has 13 residues. The V and J ends lost 6 bases and 3 bases, in that order; junction bases with no gene match: 3. Germline CDR1 is SGHNT and CDR2 is YENEEA. CDR3: CASSWDRYYGYTF. DNA of the CDR3: TGTGCCAGCAGTTGGGACAGGTACTATGGCTACACCTTC. The full variable domain, with the rest looked up from reference TRBV11-3 and TRBJ1-2, is EAGVVQSPRYKIIEKKQPVAFWCNPISGHNTLYWYLQNLGQGPELLIRYENEEAVDDSQLPKDRFSAERLKGVDSTLKIQPAELGDSAVYLCASSWDRYYGYTFGSGTRLTVV.

J is TRBJ1-3 and V is TRBV7-6, with 10 bases matching TRBD1. This CDR3 contains 18 residues. CDR1 and CDR2 (germline): SGHVS, FNYEAQ. V trimming: 6 bases; J trimming: 2 bases; junction bases outside the gene matches: 13. The CDR3 sequence: CASRPSFGTGAPGNTIYF. For the CDR3, the DNA is TGTGCCAGCAGACCCTCGTTCGGGACAGGGGCGCCTGGAAACACCATATATTTT.

The chain joins TRBV6-1 to TRBJ2-1; 9 nucleotides agree with TRBD2. The J segment lost 5 bases and the V segment lost 4 bases, leaving 9 bases of the junction unmatched. The length of the CDR3 is 16 residues. CDR1 MNHNS and CDR2 SASEGT come from the germline V gene. DNA of the CDR3: TGTGCCAGCAGTGGTTCTAGCGGGGTCGGAAACAATGAGCAGTTCTTC. Its protein product is CASSGSSGVGNNEQFF.

This chain's CDR3 is CASSKTPTGNSPQETQYF. The CDR3 DNA sequence: TGTGCCAGCAGCAAAACTCCCACAGGGAATTCCCCACAAGAGACCCAGTACTTC. The genes are TRBV21-1 and TRBJ2-5; TRBD1, the D gene given by the table, was not confirmed from the DNA. TRBV21-1 has pseudogene status. This CDR3 comprises 18 residues.

This clonotype appeared a few times. V usage is TRBV20-1 and J usage is TRBJ2-7, with D uncertain. V was pared by 2 bases and J by 2 bases, with 16 bases between. Germline V gene sequence: CDR1 DFQATT, CDR2 SNEGSKA (reference sequence). This CDR3 spans 15 amino acids. Here the CDR3 reads CSARLDVVGTYEQYF. The CDR3, as DNA: TGCAGTGCTAGATTGGACGTTGTGGGTACCTACGAGCAGTACTTC.

This clonotype turned up a few times. J is TRBJ2-7 and V is TRBV4-1; D not certain. V was clipped by 0 bases and J by 0 bases, with 18 bases between them. The length of the CDR3 is 18 residues. Per germline, CDR1 MGHRA and CDR2 YSYEKL. The CDR3 spells CASSQDRSEGNPSYEQYF. CDR3 DNA sequence: TGCGCCAGCAGCCAAGATCGATCTGAAGGCAATCCCTCCTACGAGCAGTACTTC.

V gene TRBV6-2 or TRBV6-3 combines with J gene TRBJ2-1; D unresolved. V was cut by 7 bases and J by 8 bases, with 12 bases left in between. CDR1 is MNHEY, CDR2 SVGEGT, per germline. The CDR3 runs to 12 residues. The chain's CDR3 is CASTTPSHEQFF. In DNA form, the CDR3 reads TGTGCCAGCACGACTCCTAGTCATGAGCAGTTCTTC.

This clonotype was seen ten or more times. The rearrangement uses TRBV19 and TRBJ1-5, with D unclear. The CDR3 runs to 13 residues. The germline V and J ends were trimmed by 7 bases and 6 bases, with 13 bases remaining between them. Per the germline V gene, CDR1 is LNHDA and CDR2 is SQIVND (reference sequence). The CDR3 DNA sequence: TGTGCCAGTAATCATGGGCTCGGTCAGCCCCAGCATTTT. Encoded protein: CASNHGLGQPQHF.

J is TRBJ2-1 and V is TRBV18; 13 bases map to TRBD2. With V trimmed by 1 base and J by 9 bases, 3 bases remained unmatched. This CDR3 has 15 amino acids. Germline lookup yields CDR1 KGHSH and CDR2 LQKENI. The CDR3: CASSPQLAGGTEQFF. In DNA, the CDR3 is TGTGCCAGCTCACCACAACTAGCGGGGGGGACTGAGCAGTTCTTC.

This clonotype was observed a handful of times. The J gene is TRBJ2-7, the V gene TRBV7-8; 14 bases line up with TRBD2. The CDR3 is 18 residues long. Looked up from germline, CDR1 is SGHVS and CDR2 is FQNEAQ. Trimming cost V 1 base and J 4 bases; bases outside gene matches: 9. As DNA, the CDR3 is TGTGCCAGCAGCTTAGGAGCCGGGACTAGCGGGAGAAGTTACGAGCAGTACTTC. This sequence encodes CASSLGAGTSGRSYEQYF. Supplemented by reference TRBV7-8 and TRBJ2-7, the full variable domain reads GAGVSQSPRYKVAKRGQDVALRCDPISGHVSLFWYQQALGQGPEFLTYFQNEAQLDKSGLPSDRFFAERPEGSVSTLKIQRTQQEDSAVYLCASSLGAGTSGRSYEQYFGPGTRLTVT.

The V and J genes are TRBV28 and TRBJ1-1, with 7 bases aligning to TRBD1. CDR3 length: 15 residues. The germline CDR1 and CDR2 sequences are MDHEN and SYDVKM. V was pared by 0 bases and J by 1 base, with 2 bases of the junction left unmatched. CDR3 coding DNA: TGTGCCAGCAGTTTATGGACAGGGAGGAACACTGAAGCTTTCTTT. Its translation: CASSLWTGRNTEAFF.

This clonotype was observed a few times. The V gene is TRBV15, the J gene TRBJ2-7; unclear D gene. V was trimmed by 2 bases and J by 0 bases, leaving 11 bases between them. Germline V gives CDR1 LNHNV, CDR2 YYDKDF (reference sequence). This CDR3 contains 15 residues. CDR3 in DNA: TGTGCCACCAGCAGACGTCCCAAGGCCTCCTACGAGCAGTACTTC. Its protein is CATSRRPKASYEQYF.

J is TRBJ1-5 and V is TRBV12-3 or TRBV12-4, with 9 bases matching TRBD1. Losses at the gene ends were 0 bases for V and 6 bases for J; bases not matched to a gene: 9. The CDR3 extends over 17 amino acids. This chain's CDR3 is CASSLAPPTGGTQPQHF. The CDR3 coding sequence is TGTGCCAGCAGTTTAGCCCCCCCGACAGGGGGGACTCAGCCCCAGCATTTT.

This clonotype has a handful of counts. The rearrangement links TRBV5-1 to TRBJ2-3, with D possibly being TRBD1 (6 bases). Germline values: CDR1 SGHRS, CDR2 YFSETQ. There are 15 residues in the CDR3. V lost 0 bases and J lost 9, with 17 bases in between. CDR3 bases: TGCGCCAGCAGCTTGGTGTCAGGGGTTGGAAGGACGCAGTATTTT. This sequence encodes CASSLVSGVGRTQYF.

This clonotype was counted a few times. V and J are TRBV20-1 and TRBJ1-1, with 9 positions matching TRBD1. Germline V gene sequence: CDR1 DFQATT, CDR2 SNEGSKA (reference sequence). CDR3 length: 12 residues. V trimming: 7 bases; J trimming: 4 bases; junction bases outside the gene matches: 4. The CDR3 DNA reads TGCAGTGGGGGACAGGGAACCACTGAAGCTTTCTTT. Translation gives CSGGQGTTEAFF.

This clonotype has just a few counts. The chain employs TRBV25-1 and TRBJ2-7; perhaps TRBD2 as D (5 bases). The germline V gene has CDR1 MGHDK and CDR2 SYGVNS. The CDR3 has 15 amino acids. With 1 base removed from V and 0 bases from J, the gap between germline ends came to 10 bases. The CDR3 region is CASSELERTSYEQYF. The CDR3 nucleotides read TGTGCCAGCAGTGAATTAGAGCGGACCTCCTACGAGCAGTACTTC.